These 8 T cell receptor beta chains were all obtained from the same sample, sequenced in a study of T cell responses to AZD1222 COVID-19 vaccine. Using immunoSEQ multiplex PCR, the repertoire was profiled, and TCRdb retains in-frame clones only, with some absent. The repertoire holds under 200,000 clones, more than 80% seen once, with about 4% in the top ten. Sequenced here: peripheral blood, sampled 28 days after the second dose of the MenACWY control vaccine. Receptors were obtained from an adult who received the MenACWY meningococcal vaccine as a control.

The chain couples TRBV2 to TRBJ2-3; 9 bases are shared with TRBD2. V lost 3 bases to trimming and J lost 6 bases; unmatched junction nucleotides: 13. Germline CDR1 reads SNHLY; CDR2 reads FYNNEI. CDR3 length equals 17 residues. In DNA form, the CDR3 reads TGTGCCAGCAGTGACCCCCCGACTAGCGGTTGGGTGGATACGCAGTATTTT. This gives the protein CASSDPPTSGWVDTQYF.

V usage is TRBV7-8 and J usage is TRBJ1-2; D is undetermined. CDR1 and CDR2 (germline): SGHVS, FQNEAQ. The CDR3 extends over 14 amino acids. V was pared by 4 bases and J by 4 bases, with 13 bases between. CDR3 nucleotides: TGTGCCAGCAGCTGGTCGGACCGGAGCTATGGCTACACCTTC. Protein product: CASSWSDRSYGYTF.

The V and J genes are TRBV7-9 and TRBJ2-7; 10 nucleotides align to TRBD1. Per germline, CDR1 SEHNR and CDR2 FQNEAQ (reference sequence). This CDR3 contains 15 residues. J lost 9 bases, V lost 0 bases, and 8 bases had no gene match. The CDR3 reads CASSLAGTGEGGQYF. The CDR3 nucleotides read TGTGCCAGCAGCTTAGCCGGGACAGGGGAAGGTGGGCAGTACTTC.

This chain connects TRBV3-1 (or the pseudogene TRBV3-2) to TRBJ1-1; D uncertain. Germline CDR1 is LGHDT and CDR2 is YNNKEL (reference sequence). Between the trimmed V and J ends, which lost 5 bases and 1 base, there was a span of 11 bases. This CDR3 region has 14 residues. CDR3 DNA: TGTGCCAGCAGCTATGGACTGAGGAACACTGAAGCTTTCTTT. This translates into CASSYGLRNTEAFF.

This chain links TRBV29-1 with TRBJ2-7, with D uncertain. V dropped 6 bases and J dropped 1 base, with 16 bases sitting between them. Germline V CDR1 and CDR2: SQVTM, ANQGSEA. CDR3 length equals 14 residues. The CDR3: CSVKETRRSYEQYF. The CDR3 coding sequence is TGCAGCGTGAAGGAGACCCGGCGGTCCTACGAGCAGTACTTC.

This clone showed up just a few times. The chain has TRBV4-2 and TRBJ1-2; D is uncertain. CDR1 and CDR2 from the germline V gene are LGHNA and YNFKEQ. V was pared by 3 bases and J by 8 bases, with 10 bases between. CDR3 length equals 12 residues. DNA for the CDR3: TGTGCCAGCAGCCAGGGGAGTAGGGGCTACACCTTC. Its translation is CASSQGSRGYTF.

The chain combines TRBV6-2 or TRBV6-3 with TRBJ2-6; 8 nucleotides line up with TRBD1. J was trimmed by 1 base and V by 2 bases; bases with no gene match: 10. Germline CDR1 MNHEY, CDR2 SVGEGT. The CDR3 spans 19 residues. CDR3 sequence: CASSYPRGTGGSGANVLTF. Written as DNA, the CDR3 is TGTGCCAGCAGTTACCCCCGAGGGACAGGAGGTTCTGGGGCCAACGTCCTGACTTTC.

This rearrangement joins TRBV30 to TRBJ2-3; no definite D call. CDR3 length: 12 amino acids. Deletions cut 0 bases from V and 4 bases from J, with 5 bases between. The V gene's germline CDR1 is GTSNPN and CDR2 SVGIG (reference sequence). The CDR3 DNA reads as TGTGCCTGGAGTGTGATCCCAGATACGCAGTATTTT. It yields the protein CAWSVIPDTQYF.